These T cell receptor beta chains were read from a single sample in a study of OX40 agonist ivuxolimab in advanced cancers. Profiling relied on immunoSEQ multiplex PCR, and the TCRdb table lists in-frame clones only, not all of them. The table lists 80,000 to 130,000 clones, just over 90% of them singletons. The source was CD4+ or CD8+ T cells sorted from blood, collected in a trial of the OX40 agonist ivuxolimab. These receptors came from an adult with an advanced solid tumor such as melanoma, head and neck, liver or kidney cancer. CDR3s include the opening cysteine and the closing phenylalanine or tryptophan. D genes are given only for firm matches. Clone size, where shown, is once, few, many, or a class for clones that have expanded.

>TRBJ2-5|15|TRBD2|NA|TRBV9
TGTGCCAGCAGCGTCCAGAGCGGGAGTAGAGAGACCCAGTACTTC
CASSVQSGSRETQYF
>TRBJ1-2|14|TRBD1|NA|TRBV5-1
TGCGCCAGCAGATACGACAGGGGACCTTATGGCTACACCTTC
CASRYDRGPYGYTF
>TRBJ2-2|15|NA|NA|TRBV5-4
TGTGCCAGCAGTTTAGACAGGACAAACACCGGGGAGCTGTTTTTT
CASSLDRTNTGELFF
>TRBJ2-7|15|NA|NA|TRBV5-1
TGCGCCAGCAGCTGGAACGGCCGGAGCTCCTACGAGCAGTACTTC
CASSWNGRSSYEQYF
>TRBJ1-2|15|NA|NA|TRBV28
TGTGCCAGCAGAACTGGCGGTGGGGGTGGGTATGGCTACACCTTC
CASRTGGGGGYGYTF
>TRBJ1-5|14|NA|NA|TRBV2
TGTGCCAGCAGCCCGGGAATTAGCAATCAGCCCCAGCATTTT
CASSPGISNQPQHF
>TRBJ2-7|15|TRBD2|NA|TRBV28
TGTGCCAGCAGCCAAGGTGGGGCTAGCGGATACGAGCAGTACTTC
CASSQGGASGYEQYF
>TRBJ1-5|15|NA|NA|TRBV7-9
TGTGCCAGCAGCTTAGGAGGGGCTGCGAATCAGCCCCAGCATTTT
CASSLGGAANQPQHF
>TRBJ2-4|13|TRBD1|NA|TRBV6-5
TGTGCCAGCAGTCAGGGACAGGGACACATTCAGTACTTC
CASSQGQGHIQYF
>TRBJ2-5|14|NA|once|TRBV6-5
TGTGCCAGCAGAGACGGACACGGAAAAGAGACCCAGTACTTC
CASRDGHGKETQYF
>TRBJ2-2|18|NA|NA|TRBV11-2
TGTGCCAGCAGCTTTTTTAGGCCCGACAGAACCAACACCGGGGAGCTGTTTTTT
CASSFFRPDRTNTGELFF
>TRBJ2-1|16|NA|NA|TRBV5-1
TGCGCCAGCAGCTTACATATTGGTCGTGGGGGCCCTGAGCAGTTCTTC
CASSLHIGRGGPEQFF
>TRBJ2-6|17|NA|NA|TRBV28
TGTGCCAGCAGCCCTCTTGACTCTCGCTCTGGGGCCAACGTCCTGACTTTC
CASSPLDSRSGANVLTF
>TRBJ2-7|15|NA|NA|TRBV5-6
TGTGCCAGCAGCCCCACAAGGTTGGGCTCCTACGAGCAGTACTTC
CASSPTRLGSYEQYF
>TRBJ2-2|18|NA|NA|TRBV21-1
TGTGCCAGCAGCAAAGCTGGGGTGGCCTCCCCGAACACCGGGGAGCTGTTTTTT
CASSKAGVASPNTGELFF
>TRBJ1-3|14|TRBD1|NA|TRBV19
TGTGCCACCCGGGACAGGGGTTCTGGAAACACCATATATTTT
CATRDRGSGNTIYF
>TRBJ2-1|14|TRBD2|NA|TRBV28
TGTGCCAGCAGTATAGCGGGAGTGTACAATGAGCAGTTCTTC
CASSIAGVYNEQFF
>TRBJ1-5|16|TRBD1|NA|TRBV15
TGTGCCACCAGCTCCAGGACAGGGGGCGCGAATCAGCCCCAGCATTTT
CATSSRTGGANQPQHF
>TRBJ2-7|13|NA|once|TRBV5-4
TGTGCCAGCAGCTCCGGGACCAATTACGAGCAGTACTTC
CASSSGTNYEQYF
>TRBJ2-7|15|TRBD2|NA|TRBV18
TGTGCCAGCTCACCTCGGACTAGCGGAGCCTACGAGCAGTACTTC
CASSPRTSGAYEQYF
>TRBJ2-1|16|NA|NA|TRBV9
TGTGCCAGCAGCGTGGGGGAGCGGTCATCCTACAATGAGCAGTTCTTC
CASSVGERSSYNEQFF
>TRBJ1-1|14|NA|NA|TRBV5-1
TGCGCCAGCAGAGGGGGGGCTATGAACACTGAAGCTTTCTTT
CASRGGAMNTEAFF
>TRBJ1-4|13|NA|NA|TRBV5-1
TGCGCCAGCAGCTTACATGAAAGGGAAAAACTGTTTTTT
CASSLHEREKLFF
>TRBJ2-2|16|NA|NA|TRBV30
TGTGCCTGGAGTGGGTCGGCGGGGTGGGGCTCCGGGGAGCTGTTTTTT
CAWSGSAGWGSGELFF
>TRBJ2-6|16|NA|NA|TRBV7-2
TGTGCCAGCAGCTTAAGGCTTAACTCTGGGGCCAACGTCCTGACTTTC
CASSLRLNSGANVLTF
>TRBJ2-4|12|NA|NA|TRBV30
TGTGCCTGGACAGGGTCGGGGGACATTCAGTACTTC
CAWTGSGDIQYF
>TRBJ1-2|15|NA|NA|TRBV5-4
TGTGCCAGCAGCCTTGCTTTGGGCGCCGACTATGGCTACACCTTC
CASSLALGADYGYTF
>TRBJ2-6|17|TRBD1|NA|TRBV18
TGTGCCAGCTCACCGGGACAGACCTACTCTGGGGCCAACGTCCTGACTTTC
CASSPGQTYSGANVLTF
>TRBJ1-5|14|NA|NA|TRBV2
TGTGCCAGCAGTGAAGGGGGAAAGGTTCAGCCCCAGCATTTT
CASSEGGKVQPQHF
>TRBJ2-7|13|NA|NA|TRBV19
TGTGTCAGTAGTATCACTCTGGGGTACGAGCAGTACTTC
CVSSITLGYEQYF
>TRBJ2-3|16|NA|once|TRBV7-2
TGTGCCAGCAGCTTGTCGCCCGGGGCCAGCACAGATACGCAGTATTTT
CASSLSPGASTDTQYF
>TRBJ2-7|14|TRBD1|once|TRBV5-5
TGTGCCAGCAGCTTCGGACAGGGGGCGAACGAGCAGTACTTC
CASSFGQGANEQYF
>TRBJ2-7|13|NA|NA|TRBV11-3
TGTGCCAGCAGCACGGGACACCTCTACGAGCAGTACTTC
CASSTGHLYEQYF
>TRBJ2-3|13|NA|NA|TRBV30
TGTGCCTGGTCCGGGGGAAGCACAGATACGCAGTATTTT
CAWSGGSTDTQYF
>TRBJ2-3|17|TRBD2|NA|TRBV7-2
TGTGCCAGCAGCTTTCGTCGGACTAGCGGAGTCACAGATACGCAGTATTTT
CASSFRRTSGVTDTQYF
>TRBJ2-3|14|TRBD2|NA|TRBV27
TGTGCCAGCACCGGACTAGGCCGCACAGATACGCAGTATTTT
CASTGLGRTDTQYF
>TRBJ2-1|16|TRBD2|NA|TRBV6-5
TGTGCCAGCAGTTACTCGTGGACTAGATCCTACAATGAGCAGTTCTTC
CASSYSWTRSYNEQFF
>TRBJ1-5|13|NA|NA|TRBV7-2
TGTGCCAGCAGCTTCAATAGCAATCAGCCCCAGCATTTT
CASSFNSNQPQHF
>TRBJ2-7|13|NA|NA|TRBV10-1
TGCGCCAGCAGTGAGACACAGGCCCGAGGGCAGTACTTC
CASSETQARGQYF
>TRBJ2-7|14|TRBD2|NA|TRBV7-9
TGTGCCAGCAGCTTAGGGGCTAGCGGTCGCGAGCAGTACTTC
CASSLGASGREQYF
>TRBJ1-2|12|NA|NA|TRBV19
TGTGCCAGTAGTCTCCAGAGCTATGGCTACACCTTC
CASSLQSYGYTF
>TRBJ1-5|15|TRBD1|NA|TRBV18
TGTGCCAGCTCACCTACGACAGGGGTTAATCAGCCCCAGCATTTT
CASSPTTGVNQPQHF
>TRBJ2-1|16|TRBD1|NA|TRBV19
TGTGCCAGTAGTAACGGACAGGGGCGAAGTTACAATGAGCAGTTCTTC
CASSNGQGRSYNEQFF
>TRBJ2-2|16|NA|NA|TRBV7-2
TGTGCCAGCAGCTTAGGTGGCCTTCCAAACACCGGGGAGCTGTTTTTT
CASSLGGLPNTGELFF
>TRBJ2-2|15|NA|NA|TRBV5-1
TGCGCCAGCAGACGGGACACAACGAACACCGGGGAGCTGTTTTTT
CASRRDTTNTGELFF